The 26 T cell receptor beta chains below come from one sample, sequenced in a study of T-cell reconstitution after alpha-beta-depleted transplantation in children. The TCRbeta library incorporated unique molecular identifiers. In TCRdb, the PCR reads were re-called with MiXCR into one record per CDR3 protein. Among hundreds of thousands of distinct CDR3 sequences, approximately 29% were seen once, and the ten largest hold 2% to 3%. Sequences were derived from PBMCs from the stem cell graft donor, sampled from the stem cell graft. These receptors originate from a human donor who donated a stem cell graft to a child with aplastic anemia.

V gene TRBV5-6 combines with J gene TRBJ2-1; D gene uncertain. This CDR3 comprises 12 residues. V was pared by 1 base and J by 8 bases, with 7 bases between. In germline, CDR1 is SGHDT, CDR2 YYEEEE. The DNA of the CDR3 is TGTGCCAGCAGCTTGTACCGCTATGAGCAGTTCTTC. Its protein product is CASSLYRYEQFF.

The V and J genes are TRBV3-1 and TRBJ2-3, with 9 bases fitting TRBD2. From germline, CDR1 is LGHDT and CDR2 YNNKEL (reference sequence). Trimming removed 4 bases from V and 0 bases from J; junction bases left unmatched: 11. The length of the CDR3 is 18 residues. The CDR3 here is CASSPPLAGGASTDTQYF. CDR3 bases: TGTGCCAGCAGCCCTCCACTAGCGGGCGGAGCTAGCACAGATACGCAGTATTTT.

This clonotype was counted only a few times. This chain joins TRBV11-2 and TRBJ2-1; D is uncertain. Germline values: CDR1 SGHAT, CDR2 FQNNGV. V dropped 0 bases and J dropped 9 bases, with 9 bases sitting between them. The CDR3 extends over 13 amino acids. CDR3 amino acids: CASSLDLVGEQFF. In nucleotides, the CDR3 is TGTGCCAGCAGCTTAGATTTGGTCGGTGAGCAGTTCTTC.

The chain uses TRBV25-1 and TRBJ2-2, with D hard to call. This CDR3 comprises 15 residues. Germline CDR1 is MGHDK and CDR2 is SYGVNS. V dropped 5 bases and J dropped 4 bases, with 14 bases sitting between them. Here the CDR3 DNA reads TGTGCCAGCAGTCGACCCGGACCGAGCACCGGGGAGCTGTTTTTT. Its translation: CASSRPGPSTGELFF.

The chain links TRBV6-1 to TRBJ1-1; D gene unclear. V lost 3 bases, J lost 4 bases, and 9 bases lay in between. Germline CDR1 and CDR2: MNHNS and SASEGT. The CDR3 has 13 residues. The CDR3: CASSDRPRTEAFF. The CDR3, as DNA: TGTGCCAGCAGTGATAGGCCTCGCACTGAAGCTTTCTTT.

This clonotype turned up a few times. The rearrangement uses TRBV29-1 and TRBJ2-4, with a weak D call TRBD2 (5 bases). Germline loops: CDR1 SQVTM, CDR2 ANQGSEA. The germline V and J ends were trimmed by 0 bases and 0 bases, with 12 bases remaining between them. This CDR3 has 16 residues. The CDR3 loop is CSVEDPKRGAKNIQYF. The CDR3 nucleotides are TGCAGCGTTGAAGATCCGAAACGGGGAGCCAAAAACATTCAGTACTTC.

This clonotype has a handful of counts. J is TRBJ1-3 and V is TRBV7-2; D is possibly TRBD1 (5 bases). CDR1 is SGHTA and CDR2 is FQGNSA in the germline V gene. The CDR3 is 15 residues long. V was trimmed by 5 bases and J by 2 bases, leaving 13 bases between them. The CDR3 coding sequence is TGTGCCAGCAGCGCCGATCCGGGGGCTGGAAACACCATATATTTT. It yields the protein CASSADPGAGNTIYF.

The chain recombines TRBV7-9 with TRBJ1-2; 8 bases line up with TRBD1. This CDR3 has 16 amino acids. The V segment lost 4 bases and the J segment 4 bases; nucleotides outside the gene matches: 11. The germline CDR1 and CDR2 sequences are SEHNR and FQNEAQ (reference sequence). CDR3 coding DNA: TGTGCCAGCAGCTCCGGACAGGGCCGAATTTCCTATGGCTACACCTTC. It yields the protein CASSSGQGRISYGYTF.

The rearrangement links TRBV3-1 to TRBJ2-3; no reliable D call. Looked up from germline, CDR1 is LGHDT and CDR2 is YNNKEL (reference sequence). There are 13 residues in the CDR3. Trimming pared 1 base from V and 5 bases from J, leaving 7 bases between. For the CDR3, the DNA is TGTGCCAGCAGCCAAGGAAGTCGAGATACGCAGTATTTT. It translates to CASSQGSRDTQYF.

The CDR3 region has the DNA TGTGCCAGCGCTAGCGGTACCGGGGAGCTGTTTTTT. Translation: CASASGTGELFF. This sequence joins TRBV3-1 and TRBJ2-2; 7 bases align to TRBD2. The CDR3 length is 12 residues. The germline gives CDR1 LGHDT, CDR2 YNNKEL (reference sequence). V was clipped by 8 bases and J by 5 bases; unmatched bases: 2.

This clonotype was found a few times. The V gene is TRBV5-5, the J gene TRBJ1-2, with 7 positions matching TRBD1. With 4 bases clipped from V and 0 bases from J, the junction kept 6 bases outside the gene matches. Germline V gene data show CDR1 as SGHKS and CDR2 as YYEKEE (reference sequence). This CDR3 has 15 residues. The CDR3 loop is CASSPSGTANYGYTF. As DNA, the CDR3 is TGTGCCAGCAGCCCCTCCGGGACAGCTAACTATGGCTACACCTTC. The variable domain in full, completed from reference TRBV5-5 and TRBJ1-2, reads DAGVTQSPTHLIKTRGQQVTLRCSPISGHKSVSWYQQVLGQGPQFIFQYYEKEERGRGNFPDRFSARQFPNYSSELNVNALLLGDSALYLCASSPSGTANYGYTFGSGTRLTVV.

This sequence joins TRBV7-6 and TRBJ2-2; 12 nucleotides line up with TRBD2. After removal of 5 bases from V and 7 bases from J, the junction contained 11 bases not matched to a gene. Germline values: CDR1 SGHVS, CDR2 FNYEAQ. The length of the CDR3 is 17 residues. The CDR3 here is CASSAQLAGGPDGELFF. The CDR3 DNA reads TGTGCCAGCAGCGCCCAGCTAGCGGGAGGGCCCGACGGGGAGCTGTTTTTT.

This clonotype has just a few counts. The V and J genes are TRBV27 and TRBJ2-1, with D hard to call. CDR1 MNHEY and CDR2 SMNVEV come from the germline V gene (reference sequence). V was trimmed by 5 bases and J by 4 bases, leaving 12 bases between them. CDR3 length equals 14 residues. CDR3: CASSSPWAYNEQFF. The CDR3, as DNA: TGTGCCAGCAGTAGCCCTTGGGCTTACAATGAGCAGTTCTTC.

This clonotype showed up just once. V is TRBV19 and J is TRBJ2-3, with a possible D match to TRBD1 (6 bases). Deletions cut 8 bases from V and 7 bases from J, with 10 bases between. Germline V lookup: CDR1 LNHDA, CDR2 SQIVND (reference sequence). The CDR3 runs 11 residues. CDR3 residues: CASVRGNTQYF. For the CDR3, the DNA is TGTGCCAGTGTCAGGGGAAATACGCAGTATTTT.

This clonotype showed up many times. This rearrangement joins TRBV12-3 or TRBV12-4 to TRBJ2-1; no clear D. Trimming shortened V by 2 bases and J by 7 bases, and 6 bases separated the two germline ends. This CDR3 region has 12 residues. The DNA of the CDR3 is TGTGCCAGCAGTTTACTTCGGAATGAGCAGTTCTTC. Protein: CASSLLRNEQFF.

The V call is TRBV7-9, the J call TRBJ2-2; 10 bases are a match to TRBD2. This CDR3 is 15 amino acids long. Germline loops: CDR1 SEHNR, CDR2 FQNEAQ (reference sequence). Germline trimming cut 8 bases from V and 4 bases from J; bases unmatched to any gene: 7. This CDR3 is CASDPSGSTTGELFF. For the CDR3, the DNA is TGTGCCAGCGATCCTAGCGGGAGTACCACCGGGGAGCTGTTTTTT.

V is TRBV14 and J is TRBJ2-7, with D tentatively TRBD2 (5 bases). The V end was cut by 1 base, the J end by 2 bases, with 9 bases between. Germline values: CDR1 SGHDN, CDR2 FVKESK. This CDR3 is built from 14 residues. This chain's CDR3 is CASSQGTGTYEQYF. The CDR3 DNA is TGTGCCAGCAGCCAAGGGACCGGGACCTACGAGCAGTACTTC.

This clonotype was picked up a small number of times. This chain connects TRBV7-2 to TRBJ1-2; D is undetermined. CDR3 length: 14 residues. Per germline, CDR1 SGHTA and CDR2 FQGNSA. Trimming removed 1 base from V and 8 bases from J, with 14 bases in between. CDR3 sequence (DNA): TGTGCCAGCAGCTTAGGTCCCTCCTCGGGGGGCTACACCTTC. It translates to CASSLGPSSGGYTF.

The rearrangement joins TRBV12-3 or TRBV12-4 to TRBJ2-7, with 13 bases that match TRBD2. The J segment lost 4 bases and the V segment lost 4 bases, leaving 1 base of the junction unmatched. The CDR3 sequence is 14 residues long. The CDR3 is CASSWGLAGYEQYF. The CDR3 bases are TGTGCCAGCAGTTGGGGACTAGCGGGGTACGAGCAGTACTTC.

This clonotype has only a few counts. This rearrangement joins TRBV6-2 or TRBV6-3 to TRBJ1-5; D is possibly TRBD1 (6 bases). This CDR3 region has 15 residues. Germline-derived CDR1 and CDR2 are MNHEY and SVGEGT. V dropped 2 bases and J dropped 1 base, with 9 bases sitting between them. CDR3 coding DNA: TGTGCCAGCAGTTACGGGGGGCCGAGCAATCAGCCCCAGCATTTT. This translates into CASSYGGPSNQPQHF.

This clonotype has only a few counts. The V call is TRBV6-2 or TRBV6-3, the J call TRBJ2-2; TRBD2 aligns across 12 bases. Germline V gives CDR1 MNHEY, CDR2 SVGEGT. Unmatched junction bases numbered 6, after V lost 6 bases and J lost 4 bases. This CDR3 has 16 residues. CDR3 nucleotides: TGTGCCAGCAGGAAAGGACTAGCGGGATTCACCGGGGAGCTGTTTTTT. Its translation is CASRKGLAGFTGELFF.

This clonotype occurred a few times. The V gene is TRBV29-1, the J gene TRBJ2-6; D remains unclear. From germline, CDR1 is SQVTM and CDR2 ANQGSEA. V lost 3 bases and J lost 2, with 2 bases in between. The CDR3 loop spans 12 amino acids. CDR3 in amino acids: CSVDAGANVLTF. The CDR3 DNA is TGCAGCGTTGACGCTGGGGCCAACGTCCTGACTTTC. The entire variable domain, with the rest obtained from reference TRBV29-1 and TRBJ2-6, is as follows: SAVISQKPSRDICQRGTSLTIQCQVDSQVTMMFWYRQQPGQSLTLIATANQGSEATYESGFVIDKFPISRPNLTFSTLTVSNMSPEDSSIYLCSVDAGANVLTFGAGSRLTVL.

The CDR3 loop is CASSIAQGGTEAFF. As DNA, the CDR3 is TGTGCCAGTAGTATAGCCCAGGGAGGCACTGAAGCTTTCTTT. The V call is TRBV19, the J call TRBJ1-1, with a weak D call TRBD1 (5 bases). CDR1 LNHDA and CDR2 SQIVND come from the germline V gene (reference sequence). The germline V and J ends were trimmed by 1 base and 4 bases, with 10 bases remaining between them. This CDR3 comprises 14 residues.

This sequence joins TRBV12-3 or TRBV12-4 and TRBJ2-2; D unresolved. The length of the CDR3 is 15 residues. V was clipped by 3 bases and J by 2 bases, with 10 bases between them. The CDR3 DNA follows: TGTGCCAGCAGTTTTGGCAGCCTAAACACCGGGGAGCTGTTTTTT. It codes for CASSFGSLNTGELFF.

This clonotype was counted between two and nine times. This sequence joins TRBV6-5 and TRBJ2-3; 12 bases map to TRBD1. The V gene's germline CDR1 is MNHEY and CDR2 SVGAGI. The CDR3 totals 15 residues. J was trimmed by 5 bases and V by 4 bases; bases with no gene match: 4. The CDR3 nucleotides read TGTGCCAGCAGTTGGGGGACAGGGGGCATAGATACGCAGTATTTT. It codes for CASSWGTGGIDTQYF.

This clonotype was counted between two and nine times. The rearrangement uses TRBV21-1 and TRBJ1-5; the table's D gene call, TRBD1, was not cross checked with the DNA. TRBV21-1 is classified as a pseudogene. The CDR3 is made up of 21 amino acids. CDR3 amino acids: CASSKHVGGQGSPLPYQPQHF. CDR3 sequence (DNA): TGTGCCAGCAGCAAACATGTAGGAGGACAGGGTTCGCCCCTACCCTATCAGCCCCAGCATTTT.